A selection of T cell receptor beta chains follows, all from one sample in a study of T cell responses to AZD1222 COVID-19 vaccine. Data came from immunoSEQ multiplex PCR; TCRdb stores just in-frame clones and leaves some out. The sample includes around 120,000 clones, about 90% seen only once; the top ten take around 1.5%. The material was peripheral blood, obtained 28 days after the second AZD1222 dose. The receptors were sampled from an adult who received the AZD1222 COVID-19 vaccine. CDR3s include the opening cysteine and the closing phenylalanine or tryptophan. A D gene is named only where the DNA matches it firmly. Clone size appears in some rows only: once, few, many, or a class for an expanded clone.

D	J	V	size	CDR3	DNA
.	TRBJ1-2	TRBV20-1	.	CSAGDDYGYTF	TGCAGTGCTGGTGACGACTATGGCTACACCTTC
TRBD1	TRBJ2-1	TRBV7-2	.	CASSFRRDRGYNEQFF	TGTGCCAGCAGCTTTAGAAGGGACAGGGGCTACAATGAGCAGTTCTTC
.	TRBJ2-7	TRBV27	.	CASSEMSSYEQYF	TGTGCCAGCAGTGAAATGAGCTCCTACGAGCAGTACTTC
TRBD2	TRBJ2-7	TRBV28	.	CASKTITGRAGGSYEQYF	TGTGCCAGCAAAACGATAACAGGTCGAGCGGGAGGTTCCTACGAGCAGTACTTC
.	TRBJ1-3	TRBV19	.	CASTLSGRGVAGNTIYF	TGTGCCAGTACCCTCAGTGGGCGGGGGGTAGCTGGAAACACCATATATTTT
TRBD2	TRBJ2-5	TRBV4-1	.	CASSHPRAGGFSEETQYF	TGCGCCAGCAGCCACCCCAGAGCGGGAGGATTTTCAGAAGAGACCCAGTACTTC
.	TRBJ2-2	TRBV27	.	CASSLFGLAETGELFF	TGTGCCAGCAGTTTATTCGGGCTAGCCGAGACCGGGGAGCTGTTTTTT
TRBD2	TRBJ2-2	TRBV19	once	CASSTTSGWYTGELFF	TGTGCCAGTAGTACAACTAGCGGGTGGTACACCGGGGAGCTGTTTTTT
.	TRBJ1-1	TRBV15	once	CATSGGAYTEAFF	TGTGCCACCAGCGGCGGGGCCTACACTGAAGCTTTCTTT
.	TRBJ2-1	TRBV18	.	CASSLLGTPGHEQFF	TGTGCCAGCTCACTACTTGGAACCCCCGGGCATGAGCAGTTCTTC
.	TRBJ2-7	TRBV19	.	CASSIRGSNSYEQYF	TGTGCCAGTAGTATTCGGGGCTCCAACTCCTACGAGCAGTACTTC
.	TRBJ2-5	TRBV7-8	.	CASSPHRETQYF	TGTGCCAGCAGCCCCCACAGGGAGACCCAGTACTTC
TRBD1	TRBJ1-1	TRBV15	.	CATSRTGGGLENTEAFF	TGTGCCACCAGCAGAACAGGGGGCGGGTTGGAGAACACTGAAGCTTTCTTT
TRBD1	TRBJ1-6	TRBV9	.	CASTATGAENSPLHF	TGTGCCAGCACGGCGACAGGGGCCGAGAATTCACCCCTCCACTTT
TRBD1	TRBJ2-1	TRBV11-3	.	CASSLPGQGANEQFF	TGTGCCAGCAGCTTGCCCGGACAGGGGGCTAATGAGCAGTTCTTC
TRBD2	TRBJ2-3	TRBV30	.	CAWSVGLAGGGDTQYF	TGTGCCTGGAGTGTAGGGCTAGCGGGAGGCGGAGATACGCAGTATTTT
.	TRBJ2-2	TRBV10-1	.	CASSRYSTGELFF	TGCGCCAGCAGTAGATATTCCACCGGGGAGCTGTTTTTT
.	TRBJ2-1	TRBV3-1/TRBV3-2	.	CASSHRDSLTPYNEQFF	TGTGCCAGCAGCCACAGGGACTCGTTAACCCCTTACAATGAGCAGTTCTTC
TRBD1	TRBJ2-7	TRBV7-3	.	CASSFGQAYEQYF	TGTGCCAGCAGCTTCGGACAGGCCTACGAGCAGTACTTC
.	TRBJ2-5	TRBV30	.	CAGLGTQETQYF	TGTGCCGGACTTGGAACCCAAGAGACCCAGTACTTC
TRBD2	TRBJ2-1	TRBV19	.	CASSTRPLAGFYNEQFF	TGTGCCAGTAGTACCCGGCCGCTAGCGGGATTCTACAATGAGCAGTTCTTC